The 26 T cell receptor beta chains below come from one sample, sequenced in a study of cytomegalovirus exposure and HLA in healthy donors (dated by TCRdb to 2016 to 2017). Library preparation was by the immunoSEQ multiplex PCR assay. For the multiplex PCR, a mixture combining 60 forward primers for TCR Vbeta segments and 13 reverse primers for TCR Jbeta segments was used. The clones in this table, taken by TCRdb from immuneACCESS, are in-frame only. Not every clone is retained; where verified, under half of the shortfall comes from an unresolved V gene, and the cause of the rest is unknown. The sample table holds fewer than 200,000 clones, of which 82% were seen once. Roughly 1.5% of the sample is taken by the ten largest. Material: PBMCs. All receptors come from a male donor in good health and CMV-seronegative.

The chain joins TRBV10-3 to TRBJ2-1, with a weak D call TRBD2 (5 bases). Per germline, CDR1 ENHRY and CDR2 SYGVKD. Deletions cut 8 bases from V and 8 bases from J, with 16 bases between. This CDR3 has 13 residues. The CDR3 loop reads CAIFGDYHDEQFF. DNA for the CDR3: TGTGCCATCTTCGGCGACTACCATGATGAGCAGTTCTTC.

The chain links TRBV6-1 to TRBJ2-2; a possible D gene is TRBD2 (5 bases). The CDR3 spans 15 residues. Germline V gives CDR1 MNHNS, CDR2 SASEGT. Trimming took 4 bases from V and 4 from J, leaving 13 bases between them. Written as DNA, the CDR3 is TGTGCCAGCAGTGGAGAGCTCCGGGGCACCGGGGAGCTGTTTTTT. Amino acids: CASSGELRGTGELFF.

The rearrangement uses TRBV7-9 and TRBJ1-1; a weak D match, TRBD1 (5 bases). Germline V CDR1 and CDR2: SEHNR, FQNEAQ (reference sequence). The CDR3 loop spans 14 amino acids. The germline V and J ends were trimmed by 3 bases and 1 base, with 9 bases remaining between them. As DNA, the CDR3 is TGTGCCAGCAGCTTGGATCAGGGGAACACTGAAGCTTTCTTT. Protein sequence: CASSLDQGNTEAFF.

J is TRBJ1-1 and V is TRBV30; the D gene is possibly TRBD1 (6 bases). This CDR3 contains 13 residues. Trimming cost V 4 bases and J 4 bases, with 13 bases left between them. CDR1 is GTSNPN and CDR2 is SVGIG in the germline V gene (reference sequence). In DNA, the CDR3 is TGTGCCTGGAATCAGGACAGAGGCACTGAAGCTTTCTTT. Amino acids: CAWNQDRGTEAFF.

V gene TRBV4-3 combines with J gene TRBJ1-1, with TRBD1 matching 7 bases. Trimming at V came to 8 bases and at J to 1 base, leaving 13 bases not matched to a gene. The germline gives CDR1 LGHNA, CDR2 YSLEER. This CDR3 has 16 residues. The CDR3: CASHLTGNGGNTEAFF. CDR3 sequence (DNA): TGCGCCAGCCACCTGACAGGGAACGGCGGGAACACTGAAGCTTTCTTT.

This clone was observed a few times. The gene calls are TRBV7-8 and TRBJ2-7; tentative D call: TRBD1 (5 bases). The V end lost 1 base, the J end lost 7 bases, and 23 bases lay between the germline ends. The length of the CDR3 is 17 residues. Per the germline V gene, CDR1 is SGHVS and CDR2 is FQNEAQ. The chain's CDR3 is CASSLGYLGPMKGEQYF. The CDR3 DNA reads TGTGCCAGCAGCTTAGGATACCTAGGGCCAATGAAGGGGGAGCAGTACTTC.

This sequence joins TRBV7-9 and TRBJ2-5; 10 bases align to TRBD2. The J call is doubtful: the DNA matches TRBJ2-7 better. The CDR3 runs 14 residues. Germline V gives CDR1 SEHNR, CDR2 FQNEAQ (reference sequence). CDR3: CASSPLAGFYEQYF. The CDR3 nucleotides read TGTGCCAGCAGTCCACTAGCGGGATTTTACGAGCAGTACTTC.

The chain uses TRBV2 and TRBJ2-7; unclear D gene. V was clipped by 6 bases and J by 7 bases, with 10 bases between them. This CDR3 contains 11 residues. Germline V gene lookup returns CDR1 SNHLY and CDR2 FYNNEI. As DNA, the CDR3 is TGTGCCAGCAGACTGTTTGAGGAGCAGTACTTC. Translation: CASRLFEEQYF.

This rearrangement joins TRBV10-3 to TRBJ1-5; tentatively, D is TRBD1 (6 bases). Per germline, CDR1 ENHRY and CDR2 SYGVKD. The CDR3 contains 18 residues. Trimming removed 3 bases at V and 5 bases at J, with 23 bases between. Here the CDR3 DNA reads TGTGCCATCAGTGATTGGGGCCCGCTTGGGGGCGAGGATCAGCCCCAGCATTTT. Translating gives CAISDWGPLGGEDQPQHF.

The V and J genes are TRBV14 and TRBJ1-1; 12 positions agree with TRBD1. Germline assignment: CDR1 SGHDN and CDR2 FVKESK. Losses at the gene ends were 6 bases for V and 2 bases for J; bases not matched to a gene: 7. The CDR3 is made up of 16 amino acids. CDR3 DNA sequence: TGTGCCAGCAGAAAGGGACAGGGGGCGCTTAACACTGAAGCTTTCTTT. Translation gives CASRKGQGALNTEAFF.

The gene calls are TRBV6-6 and TRBJ1-6; 7 bases fit TRBD1. Trimming took 7 bases from V and 10 from J; bases not matched to a gene: 13. Germline V gene data show CDR1 as MNHNY and CDR2 as SVGAGI (reference sequence). The CDR3 covers 15 residues. For the CDR3, the DNA is TGTGCCAGCAACCTGCCCACAGGGGATCGATCACCCCTCCACTTT. As protein: CASNLPTGDRSPLHF.

This CDR3 is CASSSRAQYNEQFF. The DNA for the CDR3 is TGTGCCAGCAGCTCGCGGGCTCAGTACAATGAGCAGTTCTTC. This chain links TRBV11-2 with TRBJ2-1, with TRBD2 as a possible D gene (5 bases). Germline V gives CDR1 SGHAT, CDR2 FQNNGV. Trimming cost V 4 bases and J 4 bases, with 11 bases left between them. The CDR3 is made up of 14 amino acids.

The J gene is TRBJ2-7, the V gene TRBV7-9; TRBD2 matches at 7 bases. CDR3 size: 14 residues. Per the germline V gene, CDR1 is SEHNR and CDR2 is FQNEAQ (reference sequence). V shed 7 bases, J shed 6 bases, and the junction held 12 bases outside the gene matches. Here the CDR3 reads CASTSGREWGEQYF. DNA for the CDR3: TGTGCCAGCACCAGTGGGAGGGAATGGGGCGAGCAGTACTTC.

The chain's CDR3 is CASSGTVNYGYTF. The CDR3, as DNA: TGTGCCAGCAGCGGGACAGTGAATTATGGCTACACCTTC. This chain joins TRBV28 and TRBJ1-2, with 7 bases lining up with TRBD1. The V and J ends lost 6 bases and 5 bases, in that order; junction bases with no gene match: 6. The CDR3 contains 13 residues. Germline V gives CDR1 MDHEN, CDR2 SYDVKM.

This sequence joins TRBV4-1 and TRBJ2-7, with TRBD2 as a possible D gene (7 bases). This CDR3 is built from 16 residues. Between the trimmed V and J ends, which lost 3 bases and 4 bases, there was a span of 19 bases. Germline-derived CDR1 and CDR2 are MGHRA and YSYEKL. CDR3 sequence reads: CASSQGGGGIAYEQYF. The CDR3 DNA is TGCGCCAGCAGCCAGGGCGGGGGCGGGATCGCTTACGAGCAGTACTTC.

This sequence joins TRBV6-1 and TRBJ1-5; TRBD1 matches at 7 bases. This CDR3 comprises 15 residues. Trimming at V came to 5 bases and at J to 4 bases, leaving 8 bases not matched to a gene. The V gene's germline CDR1 is MNHNS and CDR2 SASEGT. The CDR3 DNA sequence: TGTGCCAGCAGTCTATCCCCGACAGGGAATCAGCCCCAGCATTTT. Its protein is CASSLSPTGNQPQHF.

This chain uses TRBV4-3 with TRBJ1-5; 8 positions match TRBD1. CDR3 size: 19 residues. With V trimmed by 1 base and J by 3 bases, 14 bases remained unmatched. Germline V gene sequence: CDR1 LGHNA, CDR2 YSLEER. As DNA, the CDR3 is TGCGCCAGCAGCCAAGGGTACAGTCGCTGGACAGGGACCAATCAGCCCCAGCATTTT. This gives the protein CASSQGYSRWTGTNQPQHF.

The chain recombines TRBV5-4 with TRBJ2-7; 7 bases match TRBD2. V shed 4 bases, J shed 1 base, and the junction held 11 bases outside the gene matches. Germline V gene data show CDR1 as SGHNT and CDR2 as YYREEE (reference sequence). CDR3 length: 16 amino acids. This CDR3 reads CASSPVGGGSSYEQYF. CDR3 DNA: TGTGCCAGCAGCCCGGTGGGCGGGGGTTCTTCCTACGAGCAGTACTTC.

This clone has just one count. The chain couples TRBV28 to TRBJ1-5, with a tentative D call TRBD1 (5 bases). V was cut by 5 bases and J by 9 bases, with 17 bases left in between. The CDR3 length is 14 residues. Germline-derived CDR1 and CDR2 are MDHEN and SYDVKM. CDR3 nucleotides: TGTGCCAGCAGTCCTCAGGAGAGCAGGGCGCCCCAGCATTTT. Its translation is CASSPQESRAPQHF.

This clone was detected only a few times. The rearrangement joins TRBV29-1 to TRBJ2-2; perhaps TRBD1 as D (6 bases). Germline CDR1 is SQVTM and CDR2 is ANQGSEA. V was clipped by 5 bases and J by 2 bases, with 9 bases between them. The CDR3 loop spans 13 amino acids. The CDR3 sequence: CSVRQANTGELFF. In nucleotides, the CDR3 is TGCAGCGTTCGACAGGCCAACACCGGGGAGCTGTTTTTT.

This clone has just one count. The chain uses TRBV6-5 and TRBJ2-5; 7 bases match TRBD2. The CDR3 is 14 amino acids. Per the germline V gene, CDR1 is MNHEY and CDR2 is SVGAGI. V trimming: 6 bases; J trimming: 4 bases; junction bases outside the gene matches: 8. CDR3: CASRLTSEGETQYF. The CDR3 DNA reads as TGTGCCAGCAGGCTTACTAGCGAGGGAGAGACCCAGTACTTC.

The chain recombines TRBV27 with TRBJ1-4; 9 bases are a match to TRBD1. CDR3 length: 15 amino acids. The germline gives CDR1 MNHEY, CDR2 SMNVEV (reference sequence). V gave up 6 bases and J gave up 9 bases; unmatched junction bases: 11. CDR3 sequence: CASSLGPGQGQKLFF. In DNA, the CDR3 is TGTGCCAGCAGCTTAGGGCCGGGACAGGGACAAAAACTGTTTTTT. Filled out from reference TRBV27 and TRBJ1-4, the complete variable domain reads EAQVTQNPRYLITVTGKKLTVTCSQNMNHEYMSWYRQDPGLGLRQIYYSMNVEVTDKGDVPEGYKVSRKEKRNFPLILESPSPNQTSLYFCASSLGPGQGQKLFFGSGTQLSVL.

In its sample, this clone was seen once. The chain carries TRBV9 and TRBJ2-5, with TRBD1 as a possible D gene (5 bases). V was clipped by 0 bases and J by 5 bases, with 11 bases between them. This CDR3 has 14 amino acids. Germline-derived CDR1 and CDR2 are SGDLS and YYNGEE. The CDR3 reads CASSVAQGLETQYF. The CDR3 nucleotides read TGTGCCAGCAGCGTAGCTCAGGGTTTGGAGACCCAGTACTTC. Full variable domain (missing parts from reference TRBV9 and TRBJ2-5): DSGVTQTPKHLITATGQRVTLRCSPRSGDLSVYWYQQSLDQGLQFLIQYYNGEERAKGNILERFSAQQFPDLHSELNLSSLELGDSALYFCASSVAQGLETQYFGPGTRLLVL.

The CDR3 loop is CASSLDPPAAILSNEQFF. In DNA form, the CDR3 reads TGTGCCAGCAGCTTAGATCCTCCCGCAGCGATCCTCTCCAATGAGCAGTTCTTC. This chain joins TRBV11-2 and TRBJ2-1; D ambiguous. CDR3 length: 18 residues. The germline V and J ends were trimmed by 0 bases and 6 bases, with 21 bases remaining between them. Germline assignment: CDR1 SGHAT and CDR2 FQNNGV.

This rearrangement joins TRBV6-5 to TRBJ2-7; D might be TRBD2 (6 bases). The CDR3 loop spans 13 amino acids. V lost 8 bases and J 1 base, leaving 12 bases between the germline ends. Germline assignment: CDR1 MNHEY and CDR2 SVGAGI. The CDR3 nucleotides read TGTGCCAGCTGCCCCCGGGGGTCCTACGAGCAGTACTTC. Encoded protein: CASCPRGSYEQYF.

This CDR3 reads CASSPTPVEGVLSGANVLTF. CDR3 DNA sequence: TGTGCCAGCAGCCCCACTCCAGTCGAAGGGGTACTCTCTGGGGCCAACGTCCTGACTTTC. The chain joins TRBV7-6 to TRBJ2-6, with D possibly being TRBD1 (5 bases). The CDR3 covers 20 residues. Looked up from germline, CDR1 is SGHVS and CDR2 is FNYEAQ. V lost 5 bases and J lost 0, with 23 bases in between.